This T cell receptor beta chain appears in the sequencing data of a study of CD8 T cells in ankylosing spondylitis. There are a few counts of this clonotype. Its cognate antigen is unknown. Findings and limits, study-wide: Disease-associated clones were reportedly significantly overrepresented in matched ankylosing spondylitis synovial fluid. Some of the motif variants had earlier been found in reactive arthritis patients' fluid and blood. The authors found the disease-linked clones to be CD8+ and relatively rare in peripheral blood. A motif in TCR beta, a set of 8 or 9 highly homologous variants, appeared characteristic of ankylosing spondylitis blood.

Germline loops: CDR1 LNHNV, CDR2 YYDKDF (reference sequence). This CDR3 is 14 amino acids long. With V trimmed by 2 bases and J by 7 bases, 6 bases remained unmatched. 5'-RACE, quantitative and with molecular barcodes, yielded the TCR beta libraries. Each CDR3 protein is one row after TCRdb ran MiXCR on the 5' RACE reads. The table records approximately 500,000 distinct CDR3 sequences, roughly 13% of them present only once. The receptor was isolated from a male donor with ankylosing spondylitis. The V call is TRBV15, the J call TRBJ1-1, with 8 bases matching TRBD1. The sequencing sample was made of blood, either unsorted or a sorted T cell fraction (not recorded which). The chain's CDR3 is CATSRRQGAVEAFF. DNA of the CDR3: TGTGCCACCAGCAGACGTCAGGGGGCCGTTGAAGCTTTCTTT.